The following is a T cell receptor (beta chain) sequence with its context. This specimen belongs to a study of T cell repertoires in cytomegalovirus infection. V was trimmed by 4 bases and J by 1 base, leaving 12 bases between them. Germline V gene lookup returns CDR1 SGHKS and CDR2 YYEKEE (reference sequence). The CDR3 extends over 15 amino acids. Using its own MiXCR run on the reads, TCRdb lists one record per CDR3 protein. The data show 200,000 or so distinct CDR3 sequences, over 25% seen once. The source of this sequence is a human donor in good health (CMV status not recorded). Some clones in this sample may be carry-over from other donors' samples. This sequence joins TRBV5-5 and TRBJ2-1; D is uncertain. The sample was PBMCs. Here the CDR3 reads CASSTQYSSYNEQFF. Written as DNA, the CDR3 is TGTGCCAGCAGCACTCAGTATTCTTCCTACAATGAGCAGTTCTTC.